What follows are 18 T cell receptor beta chains derived from one specimen sequenced in a study of T-cell memory formation after mild COVID-19. TCRdb re-derived calls from the 5' RACE reads in MiXCR, one entry per CDR3 protein. The sample holds some 180,000 distinct CDR3 sequences, about an eighth seen once. Sequencing used PBMCs or a T cell subset sorted from them (not recorded which). All receptors derive from a man aged 18 to 30 who had mild COVID-19 (a few samples of this study predate the infection). Cell type and time point are not known.

A few counts support this clonotype. The V and J genes are TRBV4-3 and TRBJ2-6; D might be TRBD2 (6 bases). Germline V gene sequence: CDR1 LGHNA, CDR2 YSLEER. There are 20 residues in the CDR3. Trimming left V 0 bases short and J 0 bases short, with 18 bases between. As DNA, the CDR3 is TGCGCCAGCAGCCAAGATTGGGCGGGGCAGCTATACTCTGGGGCCAACGTCCTGACTTTC. This translates into CASSQDWAGQLYSGANVLTF.

Remarks on this clonotype: One junction end disagrees with the germline gene, perhaps due to a read error. V gene TRBV4-1 combines with J gene TRBJ2-1; 12 nucleotides align to TRBD1. Germline assignment: CDR1 MGHRA and CDR2 YSYEKL. The CDR3 is 15 residues long. The DNA of the CDR3 is TGCGCCAGTAGCCTCCGGGACAGGGGGCTAGGTGAGCAGTTCTTC. Protein sequence: CASSLRDRGLGEQFF.

A few counts support this clonotype. V and J are TRBV7-6 and TRBJ2-7, with 8 bases lining up with TRBD1. Trimming removed 4 bases from V and 1 base from J; junction bases left unmatched: 3. Germline values: CDR1 SGHVS, CDR2 FNYEAQ. CDR3 size: 14 residues. CDR3 in DNA: TGTGCCAGCAGCTCCCGACAGGGGTCCTACGAGCAGTACGTC. This sequence encodes CASSSRQGSYEQYV.

This clonotype is termed medium-sized. The chain employs TRBV5-6 and TRBJ2-5; D not certain. V lost 2 bases and J lost 1, with 0 bases in between. Germline assignment: CDR1 SGHDT and CDR2 YYEEEE. The CDR3 extends over 11 amino acids. The CDR3 here is CASSFQETQYF. The CDR3, as DNA: TGTGCCAGCAGCTTCCAAGAGACCCAGTACTTC.

The V call is TRBV6-5, the J call TRBJ2-3; 7 bases are shared with TRBD2. The germline V gene encodes CDR1 MNHEY and CDR2 SVGAGI. The CDR3 spans 15 residues. The V segment lost 0 bases and the J segment 8 bases; nucleotides outside the gene matches: 8. Here the CDR3 reads CASSYSWGGGGTQYF. The CDR3 DNA sequence: TGTGCCAGCAGTTACTCGTGGGGGGGTGGTGGTACGCAGTATTTT.

The V and J genes are TRBV20-1 and TRBJ2-1, with TRBD2 as a possible D gene (6 bases). The CDR3 runs to 12 residues. CDR1 DFQATT and CDR2 SNEGSKA come from the germline V gene (reference sequence). V lost 3 bases and J 8 bases, leaving 11 bases between the germline ends. CDR3 sequence: CSARRGGDEQFF. CDR3 bases: TGCAGTGCTAGGCGGGGTGGCGATGAGCAGTTCTTC.

The chain has TRBV7-3 and TRBJ2-2; TRBD2 matches at 7 bases. Germline V lookup: CDR1 SGHTA, CDR2 FQGTGA. The CDR3 spans 14 residues. V gave up 5 bases and J gave up 7 bases; unmatched junction bases: 7. CDR3 protein: CASSETGGVGELFF. The CDR3 DNA sequence: TGTGCCAGCAGCGAAACTGGGGGGGTCGGGGAGCTGTTTTTT.

Only a few counts were recorded for this clonotype. The V call is TRBV7-2, the J call TRBJ1-5; the D is unclear. The CDR3 extends over 14 amino acids. The V gene's germline CDR1 is SGHTA and CDR2 FQGNSA. Deletions cut 5 bases from V and 3 bases from J, with 11 bases between. Here the CDR3 DNA reads TGTGCCAGCAGCCAAAGTGGGCTCAATCAGCCCCAGCATTTT. Its translation: CASSQSGLNQPQHF.

The rearrangement links TRBV20-1 to TRBJ2-1, with 11 bases lining up with TRBD2. Germline lookup yields CDR1 DFQATT and CDR2 SNEGSKA (reference sequence). This CDR3 is built from 14 residues. V trimming: 3 bases; J trimming: 3 bases; junction bases outside the gene matches: 1. CDR3 coding DNA: TGCAGTGCTAGGGGGACTAGCGGCTACAATGAGCAGTTCTTC. Amino acid sequence: CSARGTSGYNEQFF.

The sample holds a few counts of this clonotype. The gene calls are TRBV6-8 and TRBJ2-7, with D tentatively TRBD2 (6 bases). Trimming left V 7 bases short and J 2 bases short, with 12 bases between. CDR1 and CDR2 from the germline V gene are MNHGY and SAAAGT. The CDR3 spans 13 residues. Here the CDR3 DNA reads TGTGCCAGCATCGGTAGCGGTACCTACGAGCAGTACGTC. This sequence encodes CASIGSGTYEQYV.

This clonotype has only a few counts. The rearrangement links TRBV7-9 to TRBJ2-3, with TRBD1 identical over 10 bases. In germline, CDR1 is SEHNR, CDR2 FQNEAQ (reference sequence). V dropped 3 bases and J dropped 4; count of bases not matched to a gene: 7. The CDR3 totals 16 residues. CDR3 amino acids: CASSLDRGIPPDTQYF. The CDR3 DNA sequence: TGTGCCAGCAGCTTGGACAGGGGGATCCCCCCAGATACGCAGTATTTT.

This clonotype showed up just a few times. The rearrangement links TRBV5-1 to TRBJ2-7; D possibly uses TRBD1 or TRBD2 (5 bases each). V lost 0 bases, J lost 7 bases, and 17 bases lay in between. In germline, CDR1 is SGHRS, CDR2 YFSETQ. This CDR3 has 15 residues. The CDR3 here is CASSLARYGGREQYV. CDR3 DNA sequence: TGCGCCAGCAGCTTGGCCCGTTATGGGGGTCGAGAGCAGTACGTC.

The V gene is TRBV9, the J gene TRBJ1-1; maybe TRBD1 (6 bases). V shed 3 bases and J shed 1 base, with 10 bases lying between them. The CDR3 loop spans 14 amino acids. Germline CDR1 SGDLS, CDR2 YYNGEE. CDR3 sequence (DNA): TGTGCCAGCAGCGACCCGACAGGGAACACTGAAGCTTTCTTT. Translation gives CASSDPTGNTEAFF.

V usage is TRBV7-8 and J usage is TRBJ1-2; D is possibly TRBD1 (5 bases). The CDR3 runs to 14 residues. Germline V gives CDR1 SGHVS, CDR2 FQNEAQ. V shed 5 bases and J shed 2 bases, with 12 bases lying between them. The chain's CDR3 is CASSLSGTNYGYTF. The CDR3 bases are TGTGCCAGCAGCCTATCCGGGACCAACTATGGCTACACCTTC. Full variable domain (rest looked up from reference TRBV7-8 and TRBJ1-2): GAGVSQSPRYKVAKRGQDVALRCDPISGHVSLFWYQQALGQGPEFLTYFQNEAQLDKSGLPSDRFFAERPEGSVSTLKIQRTQQEDSAVYLCASSLSGTNYGYTFGSGTRLTVV.

V is TRBV4-1 and J is TRBJ2-3, with no clear D. Trimming took off 1 base at V and 0 bases at J, with 8 bases between the two ends. The germline CDR1 and CDR2 sequences are MGHRA and YSYEKL. The CDR3 contains 15 residues. In DNA, the CDR3 is TGCGCCAGCAGCCAAGTTTATACTAGCACAGATACGCAGTATTTT. This sequence encodes CASSQVYTSTDTQYF.

The rearrangement links TRBV12-3 or TRBV12-4 to TRBJ2-5, with D possibly being TRBD2 (6 bases). The CDR3 covers 14 residues. V lost 6 bases to trimming and J lost 1 base, with 12 bases between them. CDR3 sequence reads: CASSSTGGQETQYF. Here the CDR3 DNA reads TGTGCCAGCAGCTCTACCGGGGGCCAAGAGACCCAGTACTTC.

This clonotype turned up a few times. The chain is built from TRBV15 and TRBJ1-2, with D unresolved. V lost 3 bases and J 0 bases, leaving 5 bases between the germline ends. Germline V gene lookup returns CDR1 LNHNV and CDR2 YYDKDF (reference sequence). CDR3 length: 13 amino acids. The CDR3 protein is CATSSGPNYGYTF. CDR3 bases: TGTGCCACCAGCAGTGGGCCTAACTATGGCTACACCTTC.

In this sample, this clonotype turned up a few times. The CDR3 DNA reads as TGTGCCAGCAGTTACTGGGGCAGCCCTAGCTATGGCTACACCTTC. It yields the protein CASSYWGSPSYGYTF. This chain uses TRBV6-5 with TRBJ1-2; a possible D gene is TRBD1 (5 bases). Trimming removed 1 base at V and 4 bases at J, with 13 bases between. Germline V gene lookup returns CDR1 MNHEY and CDR2 SVGAGI. The CDR3 contains 15 residues.